The 23 T cell receptor beta chains given below trace back to one sample, sequenced in a study of cytomegalovirus exposure and HLA in healthy donors. A multiplex PCR was run with 60 Vbeta primers and 13 Jbeta primers. Assay: immunoSEQ multiplex PCR; the TCRdb copy retains only in-frame clones and omits some. Of about 93,000 clones in the sample, about two thirds were seen once. The sequencing sample was made of PBMCs. The receptors here all came from a boy younger than 18 in good health and CMV-seropositive.

The chain employs TRBV7-6 and TRBJ1-1; unclear D gene. The germline gives CDR1 SGHVS, CDR2 FNYEAQ. The V end was cut by 4 bases, the J end by 7 bases, with 13 bases between. CDR3 size: 13 residues. CDR3 nucleotides: TGTGCCAGCAGCTGGTCTCACTCAGGTGAAGCTTTCTTT. It specifies CASSWSHSGEAFF.

The chain has TRBV4-3 and TRBJ2-7; D gene ambiguous. Per germline, CDR1 LGHNA and CDR2 YSLEER. This CDR3 region has 14 residues. Trimming removed 0 bases at V and 0 bases at J, with 6 bases between. The DNA of the CDR3 is TGCGCCAGCAGCCAAGAACGCTACTCCTACGAGCAGTACTTC. Protein sequence: CASSQERYSYEQYF.

The J gene is TRBJ2-1, the V gene TRBV13; 16 bases line up with TRBD2. Germline V gives CDR1 PRHDT, CDR2 FYEKMQ (reference sequence). The CDR3 covers 17 residues. Trimming at V came to 5 bases and at J to 5 bases, leaving 6 bases not matched to a gene. This CDR3 is CASSIGTSGRGHNEQFF. The CDR3 bases are TGTGCCAGCAGCATTGGGACTAGCGGGAGGGGGCACAATGAGCAGTTCTTC.

J is TRBJ2-5 and V is TRBV2, with TRBD2 matching 8 bases. CDR1 SNHLY and CDR2 FYNNEI come from the germline V gene. This CDR3 is built from 14 residues. Trimming took 8 bases from V and 5 from J; bases not matched to a gene: 10. The CDR3 nucleotides read TGTGCCAGCGCCGTGTCGGGGGGGTGGGAGACCCAGTACTTC. Protein: CASAVSGGWETQYF. The variable domain in full, with the rest retrieved from reference TRBV2 and TRBJ2-5, is EPEVTQTPSHQVTQMGQEVILRCVPISNHLYFYWYRQILGQKVEFLVSFYNNEISEKSEIFDDQFSVERPDGSNFTLKIRSTKLEDSAMYFCASAVSGGWETQYFGPGTRLLVL.

The J gene is TRBJ1-5, the V gene TRBV4-2; no reliable D call. Germline-derived CDR1 and CDR2 are LGHNA and YNFKEQ. The CDR3 is 13 residues long. Between the trimmed V and J ends, which lost 1 base and 5 bases, there was a span of 6 bases. The CDR3: CASSQVGDQPQHF. DNA for the CDR3: TGTGCCAGCAGCCAAGTCGGGGATCAGCCCCAGCATTTT.

As regards this clone: Compared with germline, one end of the junction differs, possibly owing to a read error. The chain employs TRBV2 and TRBJ1-1, with 7 bases identical to TRBD1. This CDR3 is 16 amino acids long. Germline CDR1 SNHLY, CDR2 FYNNEI. The CDR3: CASREDAGQPSTEAFF. CDR3 nucleotide sequence: TGTGCCAGCAGGGAAGATGCGGGACAGCCTAGCACTGAAGCTTTCTTT.

This chain uses TRBV7-6 with TRBJ1-1; TRBD1 aligns across 7 bases. CDR1 and CDR2 from the germline V gene are SGHVS and FNYEAQ. J was trimmed by 4 bases and V by 1 base; bases with no gene match: 6. There are 15 residues in the CDR3. CDR3 region: CASSLGGGGGTEAFF. Written as DNA, the CDR3 is TGTGCCAGCAGCTTAGGAGGGGGCGGTGGCACTGAAGCTTTCTTT. The full variable domain, in which reference TRBV7-6 and TRBJ1-1 provide the parts outside the CDR3, is GAGVSQSPRYKVTKRGQDVALRCDPISGHVSLYWYRQALGQGPEFLTYFNYEAQQDKSGLPNDRFSAERPEGSISTLTIQRTEQRDSAMYRCASSLGGGGGTEAFFGQGTRLTVV.

V usage is TRBV7-8 and J usage is TRBJ2-3; D gene unclear. The CDR3 length is 14 residues. V gave up 2 bases and J gave up 4 bases, with 10 bases separating them. Per the germline V gene, CDR1 is SGHVS and CDR2 is FQNEAQ. CDR3 nucleotides: TGTGCCAGCAGCTTACAGGCAGTTTCAGATACGCAGTATTTT. This translates into CASSLQAVSDTQYF.

The chain uses TRBV7-3 and TRBJ2-3; TRBD1 might be the D (5 bases). Germline CDR1 is SGHTA and CDR2 is FQGTGA. V lost 1 base and J 2 bases, leaving 13 bases between the germline ends. This CDR3 has 16 residues. CDR3 amino acids: CASSLNPARATDTQYF. In nucleotides, the CDR3 is TGTGCCAGCAGCTTAAACCCTGCCAGGGCCACAGATACGCAGTATTTT.

The chain has TRBV29-1 and TRBJ1-4; no definite D call. The CDR3 length is 15 residues. Trimming stripped 4 bases from V and 8 bases from J, with 20 bases between. Looked up from germline, CDR1 is SQVTM and CDR2 is ANQGSEA. The CDR3 coding sequence is TGCAGCGTTGCCCCGACCCGGGCCGGGAAAGAAAAACTGTTTTTT. Its translation: CSVAPTRAGKEKLFF.

A few counts support this clone. The CDR3 reads CASSLRTDTEAFF. The DNA for the CDR3 is TGTGCCAGCAGCTTAAGGACAGACACTGAAGCTTTCTTT. V and J are TRBV7-2 and TRBJ1-1; weak D call: TRBD1 (6 bases). The CDR3 loop spans 13 amino acids. The germline V gene has CDR1 SGHTA and CDR2 FQGNSA. V lost 2 bases to trimming and J lost 3 bases, with 7 bases between them. The full variable domain, completed using reference TRBV7-2 and TRBJ1-1, is GAGVSQSPSNKVTEKGKDVELRCDPISGHTALYWYRQSLGQGLEFLIYFQGNSAPDKSGLPSDRFSAERTGGSVSTLTIQRTQQEDSAVYLCASSLRTDTEAFFGQGTRLTVV.

The CDR3 DNA sequence: TGTGCCAGCAGCTTAGCGGGGACAGATTCAAAGACCCAGTACTTC. Its translation is CASSLAGTDSKTQYF. This chain connects TRBV7-9 to TRBJ2-5, with 7 bases fitting TRBD1. Germline CDR1 and CDR2: SEHNR and FQNEAQ (reference sequence). The CDR3 spans 15 residues. The V gene end was trimmed by 0 bases and the J gene end by 6 bases; junction bases not matched to a gene: 7.

This clone has only one observation. This chain's CDR3 is CASTRGFQPQHF. The CDR3 DNA is TGTGCCAGTACCAGGGGGTTTCAGCCCCAGCATTTT. The gene calls are TRBV19 and TRBJ1-5, with 7 bases lining up with TRBD1. Germline values: CDR1 LNHDA, CDR2 SQIVND (reference sequence). With V trimmed by 7 bases and J by 6 bases, 3 bases remained unmatched. This CDR3 has 12 residues.

This chain joins TRBV5-1 and TRBJ2-7; 8 bases agree with TRBD2. CDR3 length equals 13 residues. Germline V gives CDR1 SGHRS, CDR2 YFSETQ. Trimming at V came to 4 bases and at J to 0 bases, leaving 0 bases not matched to a gene. CDR3 amino acids: CASSREGSYEQYF. Written as DNA, the CDR3 is TGCGCCAGCAGCCGGGAGGGCTCCTACGAGCAGTACTTC.

This clone came up once. The chain joins TRBV29-1 to TRBJ2-7, with TRBD1 matching 7 bases. From germline, CDR1 is SQVTM and CDR2 ANQGSEA. The CDR3 loop spans 15 amino acids. V dropped 4 bases and J dropped 9; count of bases not matched to a gene: 18. DNA for the CDR3: TGCAGCGTTGCCGTCGGGACAGCGTCGTCTATTGGGCAGTACTTC. This codes for CSVAVGTASSIGQYF.

V gene TRBV7-2 combines with J gene TRBJ2-5; TRBD1 matches at 8 bases. This CDR3 has 13 residues. Per the germline V gene, CDR1 is SGHTA and CDR2 is FQGNSA. Germline trimming cut 6 bases from V and 2 bases from J; bases unmatched to any gene: 2. This CDR3 reads CASSGTGQETQYF. CDR3 in DNA: TGTGCCAGCAGTGGGACAGGACAAGAGACCCAGTACTTC.

The chain uses TRBV20-1 and TRBJ2-3; D is unresolved. The CDR3 length is 11 residues. V was shortened by 4 bases and J by 4 bases, with 6 bases between the two germline ends. Germline CDR1 is DFQATT and CDR2 is SNEGSKA (reference sequence). The CDR3 is CSANLADTQYF. The CDR3 bases are TGCAGTGCTAATCTCGCAGATACGCAGTATTTT.

This clone has a handful of counts. The chain combines TRBV2 with TRBJ1-1; maybe TRBD1 (5 bases). Germline lookup yields CDR1 SNHLY and CDR2 FYNNEI. The length of the CDR3 is 14 residues. The V gene lost 7 bases and the J gene lost 0 bases, with 12 bases spanning the gap. This CDR3 reads CASTKGGVNTEAFF. CDR3 DNA sequence: TGTGCCAGCACTAAGGGAGGGGTGAACACTGAAGCTTTCTTT.

The V gene is TRBV6-5, the J gene TRBJ2-2; TRBD2 aligns across 10 bases. CDR1 and CDR2 from the germline V gene are MNHEY and SVGAGI. The length of the CDR3 is 14 residues. J gave up 7 bases and V 4 bases, and 3 bases lay outside the gene matches. CDR3 in amino acids: CASSWASGSGELFF. The CDR3 coding sequence is TGTGCCAGCAGTTGGGCTAGCGGGAGCGGGGAGCTGTTTTTT.

The chain uses TRBV7-6 and TRBJ2-7; D is possibly TRBD1 (5 bases). The CDR3 length is 13 residues. V dropped 1 base and J dropped 6 bases, with 10 bases sitting between them. The germline gives CDR1 SGHVS, CDR2 FNYEAQ. The chain's CDR3 is CASSLGQQGEQYF. The CDR3 DNA is TGTGCCAGCAGCTTAGGTCAGCAGGGCGAGCAGTACTTC.

This chain links TRBV4-2 with TRBJ2-3, with no clear D. Germline V gene data show CDR1 as LGHNA and CDR2 as YNFKEQ. The CDR3 loop spans 14 amino acids. Between the trimmed V and J ends, which lost 1 base and 2 bases, there was a span of 7 bases. The DNA of the CDR3 is TGTGCCAGCAGCCAAGGCCAGGCCACAGATACGCAGTATTTT. It yields the protein CASSQGQATDTQYF.

The V call is TRBV5-6, the J call TRBJ2-7, with 7 bases fitting TRBD2. Germline CDR1 is SGHDT and CDR2 is YYEEEE. With V trimmed by 2 bases and J by 0 bases, 2 bases remained unmatched. The CDR3 runs 14 residues. CDR3 amino acids: CASSFSGFSYEQYF. The CDR3 region has the DNA TGTGCCAGCAGCTTTAGCGGGTTCTCCTACGAGCAGTACTTC.

V is TRBV13 and J is TRBJ2-2; TRBD2 agrees at 7 bases. The CDR3 has 14 residues. The V segment lost 3 bases and the J segment 4 bases; nucleotides outside the gene matches: 2. Germline lookup yields CDR1 PRHDT and CDR2 FYEKMQ (reference sequence). The CDR3 coding sequence is TGTGCCAGCAGCTTGGGAGGGGCCACCGGGGAGCTGTTTTTT. Its translation is CASSLGGATGELFF.